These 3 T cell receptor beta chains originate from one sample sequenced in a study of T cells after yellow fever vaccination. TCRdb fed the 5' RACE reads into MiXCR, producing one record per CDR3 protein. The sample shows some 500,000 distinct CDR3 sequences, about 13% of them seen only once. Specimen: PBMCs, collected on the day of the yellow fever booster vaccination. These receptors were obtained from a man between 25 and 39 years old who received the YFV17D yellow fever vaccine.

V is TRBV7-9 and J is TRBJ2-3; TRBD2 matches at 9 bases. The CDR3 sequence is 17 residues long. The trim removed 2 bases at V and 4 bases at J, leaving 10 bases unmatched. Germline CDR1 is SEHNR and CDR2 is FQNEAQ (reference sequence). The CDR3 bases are TGTGCCAGCAGCTTACTAGCGGGGTCAAACGGACCAGATACGCAGTATTTT. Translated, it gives CASSLLAGSNGPDTQYF.

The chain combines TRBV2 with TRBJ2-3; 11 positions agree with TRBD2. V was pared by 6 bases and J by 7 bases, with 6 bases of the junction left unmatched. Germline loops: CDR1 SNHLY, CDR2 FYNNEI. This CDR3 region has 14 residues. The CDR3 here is CASRIAGGPYTQYF. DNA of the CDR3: TGTGCCAGCAGGATAGCGGGAGGGCCATATACGCAGTATTTT.

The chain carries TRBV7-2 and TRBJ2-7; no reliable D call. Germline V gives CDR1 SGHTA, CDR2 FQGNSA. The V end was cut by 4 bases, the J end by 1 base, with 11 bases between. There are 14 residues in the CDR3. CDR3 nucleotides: TGTGCCAGCAGCTCGTGGGCCGAATCCTACGAGCAGTACTTC. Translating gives CASSSWAESYEQYF.